This record concerns one T cell receptor (beta chain) sequence. Its antigen is unknown. This record comes from a study of cytomegalovirus exposure and HLA in healthy donors. General study results and limits: Some V segments, TRBV6-2 and TRBV6-3 among them, were indistinguishable and were therefore excluded. An analysis that was carried out later associated 16,000 or so TCR beta sequences with HLA alleles at 0.05 false discovery rate.

The germline V gene has CDR1 LGHNA and CDR2 YSLEER. The length of the CDR3 is 19 residues. The J segment lost 3 bases and the V segment lost 3 bases, leaving 19 bases of the junction unmatched. A multiplex PCR was run with 60 Vbeta primers and 13 Jbeta primers. The data were produced by immunoSEQ multiplex PCR, yet TCRdb's version contains in-frame clones alone and is incomplete. This repertoire includes some 70,000 clones. This rearrangement joins TRBV4-3 to TRBJ2-7; 8 nucleotides align to TRBD2. Sequencing input: PBMCs. This TCR was recovered from a female donor in good health and CMV-seropositive. CDR3 amino acids: CASSQAPSSGFHPNYEQYF. Written as DNA, the CDR3 is TGCGCCAGCAGCCAGGCCCCGTCTAGCGGGTTCCATCCGAACTACGAGCAGTACTTC.